This TCR beta chain was retrieved from a study of control samples from healthy donors and cancer patients. TCRdb's copy holds only in-frame clones and misses some; the assay was immunoSEQ multiplex PCR. Counted here are 350,000 to 450,000 clones, around 90% occurring once; the ten biggest clones make up about 6.3%. Germline values: CDR1 SGHNT, CDR2 YYREEE (reference sequence). The CDR3 sequence is 16 residues long. Trimming shortened V by 0 bases and J by 4 bases, and 16 bases separated the two germline ends. The origin of this receptor is a man aged 40-49 years with head and neck cancer. The chain joins TRBV5-4 to TRBJ2-5, with a tentative D call TRBD2 (6 bases). Sequenced sample: PBMCs. Here the CDR3 reads CASSLALSGTPETQYF. Written as DNA, the CDR3 is TGTGCCAGCAGCTTGGCCCTAAGTGGGACTCCAGAGACCCAGTACTTC.